This passage covers 26 T cell receptor beta chains from one sample sequenced in a study of blood T cell repertoires in COVID-19. Data came from immunoSEQ multiplex PCR; TCRdb stores just in-frame clones and leaves some out. The sample holds approximately 150,000 clones, approximately 82% seen once. The sequencing sample was made of PBMCs or T cells enriched from blood (not recorded which). The receptors originated from a man in his 60s who had recovered from COVID-19.

V usage is TRBV6-4 and J usage is TRBJ2-1; 10 bases match TRBD1. V lost 3 bases and J lost 7; bases outside the gene matches: 6. Germline CDR1 is MRHNA and CDR2 is SNTAGT. This CDR3 spans 15 amino acids. CDR3 loop: CASSETGGASNEQFF. CDR3 sequence (DNA): TGTGCCAGCAGTGAGACAGGGGGCGCATCAAATGAGCAGTTCTTC.

The chain links TRBV5-1 to TRBJ2-5; no clear D gene. The V gene's germline CDR1 is SGHRS and CDR2 YFSETQ. CDR3 size: 14 residues. V was pared by 1 base and J by 2 bases, with 9 bases between. The CDR3 coding sequence is TGCGCCAGCAGCTTGTTGCCCCAGCAAGAGACCCAGTACTTC. Protein: CASSLLPQQETQYF. Based on the CDR3 plus reference TRBV5-1 and TRBJ2-5, the full variable domain is KAGVTQTPRYLIKTRGQQVTLSCSPISGHRSVSWYQQTPGQGLQFLFEYFSETQRNKGNFPGRFSGRQFSNSRSEMNVSTLELGDSALYLCASSLLPQQETQYFGPGTRLLVL.

The V call is TRBV2, the J call TRBJ1-1; D remains unclear. Looked up from germline, CDR1 is SNHLY and CDR2 is FYNNEI. V lost 6 bases, J lost 1 base, and 12 bases lay in between. The length of the CDR3 is 14 residues. CDR3 nucleotides: TGTGCCAGCAGCGCCCGGGTTACGAACACTGAAGCTTTCTTT. Its translation: CASSARVTNTEAFF.

The rearrangement joins TRBV4-2 to TRBJ1-5; D gene uncertain. Looked up from germline, CDR1 is LGHNA and CDR2 is YNFKEQ. V lost 9 bases and J lost 7, with 13 bases in between. This CDR3 spans 12 amino acids. CDR3 coding DNA: TGTGCCAGTAACGACGGGGAGCAGCCCCAGCATTTT. Protein sequence: CASNDGEQPQHF.

The rearrangement joins TRBV19 to TRBJ1-4; 7 nucleotides agree with TRBD1. CDR1 and CDR2 (germline): LNHDA, SQIVND (reference sequence). The CDR3 loop spans 12 amino acids. V lost 9 bases and J lost 7; bases outside the gene matches: 5. CDR3 residues: CASGQVVEKLFF. The CDR3 bases are TGTGCCAGCGGACAGGTGGTTGAAAAACTGTTTTTT.

The rearrangement joins TRBV5-1 to TRBJ2-3; D unresolved. The CDR3 sequence is 15 residues long. V was shortened by 0 bases and J by 4 bases, with 12 bases between the two germline ends. CDR1 is SGHRS and CDR2 is YFSETQ in the germline V gene. The CDR3 protein is CASSLGPRNADTQYF. The CDR3 coding sequence is TGCGCCAGCAGCTTGGGACCTAGAAATGCAGATACGCAGTATTTT.

The gene calls are TRBV18 and TRBJ2-4, with 7 nucleotides matching TRBD1. Germline V CDR1 and CDR2: KGHSH, LQKENI. The CDR3 extends over 15 amino acids. Trimming took 4 bases from V and 5 from J; bases not matched to a gene: 8. The DNA of the CDR3 is TGTGCCAGCTCACTCGAACAGGGGACCCAAAACATTCAGTACTTC. This encodes CASSLEQGTQNIQYF. The variable domain in full, completed from reference TRBV18 and TRBJ2-4, reads NAGVMQNPRHLVRRRGQEARLRCSPMKGHSHVYWYRQLPEEGLKFMVYLQKENIIDESGMPKERFSAEFPKEGPSILRIQQVVRGDSAAYFCASSLEQGTQNIQYFGAGTRLSVL.

This CDR3 is CASSTGTPSGNQPQHF. The CDR3 DNA reads as TGTGCCAGCAGCACCGGGACACCCTCGGGCAATCAGCCCCAGCATTTT. The rearrangement links TRBV7-8 to TRBJ1-5, with TRBD1 as a possible D gene (6 bases). Trimming removed 5 bases from V and 2 bases from J, with 16 bases in between. This CDR3 is built from 16 residues. Germline CDR1 and CDR2: SGHVS and FQNEAQ. The whole variable domain, remainder taken from reference TRBV7-8 and TRBJ1-5, is GAGVSQSPRYKVAKRGQDVALRCDPISGHVSLFWYQQALGQGPEFLTYFQNEAQLDKSGLPSDRFFAERPEGSVSTLKIQRTQQEDSAVYLCASSTGTPSGNQPQHFGDGTRLSIL.

The chain joins TRBV29-1 to TRBJ2-7; D is possibly TRBD1 (6 bases). The CDR3 sequence is 16 residues long. Trimming left V 1 base short and J 3 bases short, with 19 bases between. Germline V lookup: CDR1 SQVTM, CDR2 ANQGSEA. CDR3 protein: CSVEGGVGAKHYEQYF. CDR3 nucleotide sequence: TGCAGCGTTGAAGGAGGGGTGGGGGCGAAGCACTACGAGCAGTACTTC.

This rearrangement joins TRBV5-1 to TRBJ1-1; 10 bases line up with TRBD1. CDR3 length equals 14 residues. V shed 7 bases, J shed 9 bases, and the junction held 12 bases outside the gene matches. CDR1 and CDR2 from the germline V gene are SGHRS and YFSETQ. CDR3 loop: CASLPLETGGQAFF. The CDR3 region has the DNA TGCGCCAGCCTTCCCCTAGAGACAGGGGGCCAAGCTTTCTTT. The whole variable domain, filled in from reference TRBV5-1 and TRBJ1-1, reads KAGVTQTPRYLIKTRGQQVTLSCSPISGHRSVSWYQQTPGQGLQFLFEYFSETQRNKGNFPGRFSGRQFSNSRSEMNVSTLELGDSALYLCASLPLETGGQAFFGQGTRLTVV.

This chain joins TRBV27 and TRBJ2-5; TRBD2 matches 11 bases. Germline CDR1 and CDR2: MNHEY and SMNVEV (reference sequence). The V segment lost 6 bases and the J segment 4 bases; nucleotides outside the gene matches: 4. The length of the CDR3 is 14 residues. CDR3 in amino acids: CASREGLAAETQYF. The CDR3 DNA reads as TGTGCCAGCAGGGAGGGACTAGCGGCAGAGACCCAGTACTTC.

This chain uses TRBV6-2 or TRBV6-3 with TRBJ1-3; D ambiguous. V was shortened by 2 bases and J by 0 bases, with 11 bases between the two germline ends. The CDR3 loop spans 16 amino acids. CDR1 is MNHEY and CDR2 is SVGEGT in the germline V gene. The CDR3 reads CASSYSTVRSGNTIYF. The CDR3 DNA sequence: TGTGCCAGCAGTTACAGTACAGTCCGCTCTGGAAACACCATATATTTT.

The gene calls are TRBV27 and TRBJ1-3, with D possibly being TRBD1 (5 bases). The ends were cut back, 2 bases at V and 0 bases at J, with 14 bases in the middle. There are 17 residues in the CDR3. Germline V gives CDR1 MNHEY, CDR2 SMNVEV (reference sequence). CDR3 protein: CASSLVGGTTSGNTIYF. The DNA of the CDR3 is TGTGCCAGCAGTTTAGTGGGGGGAACAACCTCTGGAAACACCATATATTTT.

The chain links TRBV7-8 to TRBJ2-5; 7 bases are a match to TRBD2. Losses at the gene ends were 0 bases for V and 5 bases for J; bases not matched to a gene: 6. The CDR3 loop spans 15 amino acids. The germline CDR1 and CDR2 sequences are SGHVS and FQNEAQ. In DNA form, the CDR3 reads TGTGCCAGCAGCTTAGCGCGACTAGCTGGGGAGACCCAGTACTTC. Its protein is CASSLARLAGETQYF.

The table lists this clone with a few counts. The V call is TRBV3-1 (or the pseudogene TRBV3-2), the J call TRBJ1-1; D call uncertain. The CDR3 length is 12 residues. Germline CDR1 is LGHDT and CDR2 is YNNKEL (reference sequence). The V gene lost 4 bases and the J gene lost 2 bases, with 5 bases spanning the gap. CDR3 residues: CASSRGNTEAFF. The CDR3 nucleotides are TGTGCCAGCAGCCGAGGTAACACTGAAGCTTTCTTT.

CDR3 in amino acids: CASSPNSRYGYTF. CDR3 DNA sequence: TGTGCCAGCAGCCCCAACAGCCGTTATGGCTACACCTTC. The V call is TRBV5-5, the J call TRBJ1-2; D unclear. CDR1 and CDR2 from the germline V gene are SGHKS and YYEKEE (reference sequence). The CDR3 length is 13 residues. V was pared by 4 bases and J by 5 bases, with 12 bases between.

The gene calls are TRBV3-1 (or the pseudogene TRBV3-2) and TRBJ2-7; 10 bases align to TRBD2. V trimming: 1 base; J trimming: 1 base; junction bases outside the gene matches: 1. The CDR3 is 15 amino acids. CDR1 and CDR2 (germline): LGHDT, YNNKEL (reference sequence). The CDR3 DNA follows: TGTGCCAGCAGCCAAGCTAGCGGGAGATCCTACGAGCAGTACTTC. Protein: CASSQASGRSYEQYF.

The rearrangement uses TRBV9 and TRBJ1-4; 7 nucleotides agree with TRBD1. The V gene's germline CDR1 is SGDLS and CDR2 YYNGEE. V dropped 3 bases and J dropped 4; count of bases not matched to a gene: 6. This CDR3 contains 15 residues. CDR3 residues: CASSGWDRNNEKLFF. CDR3 DNA: TGTGCCAGCAGCGGGTGGGACAGAAATAATGAAAAACTGTTTTTT. The whole variable domain, remainder taken from reference TRBV9 and TRBJ1-4, is DSGVTQTPKHLITATGQRVTLRCSPRSGDLSVYWYQQSLDQGLQFLIQYYNGEERAKGNILERFSAQQFPDLHSELNLSSLELGDSALYFCASSGWDRNNEKLFFGSGTQLSVL.

The J gene is TRBJ1-2, the V gene TRBV4-2, with D perhaps matching TRBD1 (6 bases). CDR1 is LGHNA, CDR2 YNFKEQ, per germline. Trimming removed 1 base from V and 8 bases from J, with 14 bases in between. The CDR3 covers 14 residues. The CDR3 sequence is CASSQVDRLEGYTF. In nucleotides, the CDR3 is TGTGCCAGCAGCCAAGTTGACAGGCTAGAGGGCTACACCTTC.

V and J are TRBV3-1 (or the pseudogene TRBV3-2) and TRBJ1-2; 9 nucleotides agree with TRBD1. The J segment lost 8 bases and the V segment lost 4 bases, leaving 5 bases of the junction unmatched. The CDR3 spans 13 residues. Germline V lookup: CDR1 LGHDT, CDR2 YNNKEL (reference sequence). The CDR3 sequence is CASSPWDREGYTF. The CDR3 DNA reads TGTGCCAGCAGCCCATGGGACAGGGAGGGCTACACCTTC.

The chain joins TRBV6-5 to TRBJ2-7; 11 bases match TRBD2. Looked up from germline, CDR1 is MNHEY and CDR2 is SVGAGI. CDR3 length: 14 amino acids. J was trimmed by 3 bases and V by 6 bases; bases with no gene match: 4. CDR3 region: CASSPTSGIYEQYF. CDR3 DNA sequence: TGTGCCAGCAGCCCGACTAGCGGGATCTACGAGCAGTACTTC.

The rearrangement uses TRBV18 and TRBJ2-7, with D uncertain. Trimming cost V 3 bases and J 2 bases, with 8 bases left between them. Germline assignment: CDR1 KGHSH and CDR2 LQKENI. The CDR3 covers 13 residues. The CDR3 sequence: CASSPGRAYEQYF. Here the CDR3 DNA reads TGTGCCAGCTCACCGGGCAGAGCCTACGAGCAGTACTTC.

The chain uses TRBV5-1 and TRBJ1-2; perhaps TRBD1 as D (5 bases). The CDR3 runs 15 residues. CDR1 is SGHRS and CDR2 is YFSETQ in the germline V gene. With 1 base removed from V and 6 bases from J, the gap between germline ends came to 16 bases. CDR3 in amino acids: CASSLLDSRGDGYTF. CDR3 nucleotide sequence: TGCGCCAGCAGCTTGCTAGACAGCCGGGGGGATGGCTACACCTTC.

The chain has TRBV7-8 and TRBJ2-1; 12 bases are a match to TRBD2. The V and J ends lost 5 bases and 7 bases, in that order; junction bases with no gene match: 9. Germline-derived CDR1 and CDR2 are SGHVS and FQNEAQ. CDR3 size: 16 residues. CDR3 sequence reads: CASSQRLAGVGNEQFF. CDR3 nucleotide sequence: TGTGCCAGCAGCCAAAGACTAGCGGGAGTTGGAAATGAGCAGTTCTTC.

This sequence joins TRBV18 and TRBJ2-6; the match to TRBD1 covers 9 bases. V shed 3 bases, J shed 2 bases, and the junction held 5 bases outside the gene matches. Germline CDR1 KGHSH, CDR2 LQKENI. The CDR3 has 17 amino acids. CDR3 residues: CASSPRDRAAGANVLTF. CDR3 bases: TGTGCCAGCTCACCGAGGGACAGGGCCGCTGGGGCCAACGTCCTGACTTTC.

This clone appeared a few times. This chain joins TRBV7-2 and TRBJ2-3; the D is unclear. CDR3 length: 13 residues. Per the germline V gene, CDR1 is SGHTA and CDR2 is FQGNSA. V was pared by 1 base and J by 6 bases, with 8 bases between. The CDR3 here is CASSLVTWDTQYF. In DNA, the CDR3 is TGTGCCAGCAGCTTAGTGACTTGGGATACGCAGTATTTT. Combining the CDR3 with reference TRBV7-2 and TRBJ2-3 gives the whole variable domain GAGVSQSPSNKVTEKGKDVELRCDPISGHTALYWYRQSLGQGLEFLIYFQGNSAPDKSGLPSDRFSAERTGGSVSTLTIQRTQQEDSAVYLCASSLVTWDTQYFGPGTRLTVL.